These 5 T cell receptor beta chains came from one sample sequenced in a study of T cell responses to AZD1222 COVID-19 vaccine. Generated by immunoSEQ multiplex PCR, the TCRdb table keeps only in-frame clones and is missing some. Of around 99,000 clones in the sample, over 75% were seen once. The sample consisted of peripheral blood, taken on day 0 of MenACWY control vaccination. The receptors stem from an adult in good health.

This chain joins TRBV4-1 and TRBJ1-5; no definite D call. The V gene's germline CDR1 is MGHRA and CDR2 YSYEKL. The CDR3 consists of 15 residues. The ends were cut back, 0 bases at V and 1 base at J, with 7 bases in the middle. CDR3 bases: TGCGCCAGCAGCCAAGACCCAGTAAGCAATCAGCCCCAGCATTTT. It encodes CASSQDPVSNQPQHF.

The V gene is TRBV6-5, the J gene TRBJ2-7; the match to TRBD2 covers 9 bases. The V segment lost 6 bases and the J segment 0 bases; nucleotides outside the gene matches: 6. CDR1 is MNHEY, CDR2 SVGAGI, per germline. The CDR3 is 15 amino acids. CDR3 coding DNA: TGTGCCAGCAGGACACTAGCGGGTAGCTCCTACGAGCAGTACTTC. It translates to CASRTLAGSSYEQYF.

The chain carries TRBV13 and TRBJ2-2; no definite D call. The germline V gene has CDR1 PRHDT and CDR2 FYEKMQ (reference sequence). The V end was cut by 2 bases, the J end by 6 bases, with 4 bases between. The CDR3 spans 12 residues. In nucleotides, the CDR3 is TGTGCCAGCAGCTTATCTGCCGGGGAGCTGTTTTTT. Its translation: CASSLSAGELFF.

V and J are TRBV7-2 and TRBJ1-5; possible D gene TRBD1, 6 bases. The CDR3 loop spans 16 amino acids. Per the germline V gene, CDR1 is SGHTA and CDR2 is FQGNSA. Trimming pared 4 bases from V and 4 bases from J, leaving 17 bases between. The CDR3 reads CASSSGIGGGNQPQHF. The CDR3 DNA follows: TGTGCCAGCAGCTCCGGGATAGGGGGTGGGAATCAGCCCCAGCATTTT. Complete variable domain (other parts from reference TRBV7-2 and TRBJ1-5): GAGVSQSPSNKVTEKGKDVELRCDPISGHTALYWYRQSLGQGLEFLIYFQGNSAPDKSGLPSDRFSAERTGGSVSTLTIQRTQQEDSAVYLCASSSGIGGGNQPQHFGDGTRLSIL.

The chain's CDR3 is CASSFSSGYNEQFF. CDR3 sequence (DNA): TGTGCCAGCAGCTTCTCGAGCGGCTACAATGAGCAGTTCTTC. The chain uses TRBV7-9 and TRBJ2-1; tentatively, D is TRBD2 (5 bases). Trimming pared 3 bases from V and 3 bases from J, leaving 9 bases between. Germline CDR1 and CDR2: SEHNR and FQNEAQ (reference sequence). This CDR3 spans 14 amino acids.